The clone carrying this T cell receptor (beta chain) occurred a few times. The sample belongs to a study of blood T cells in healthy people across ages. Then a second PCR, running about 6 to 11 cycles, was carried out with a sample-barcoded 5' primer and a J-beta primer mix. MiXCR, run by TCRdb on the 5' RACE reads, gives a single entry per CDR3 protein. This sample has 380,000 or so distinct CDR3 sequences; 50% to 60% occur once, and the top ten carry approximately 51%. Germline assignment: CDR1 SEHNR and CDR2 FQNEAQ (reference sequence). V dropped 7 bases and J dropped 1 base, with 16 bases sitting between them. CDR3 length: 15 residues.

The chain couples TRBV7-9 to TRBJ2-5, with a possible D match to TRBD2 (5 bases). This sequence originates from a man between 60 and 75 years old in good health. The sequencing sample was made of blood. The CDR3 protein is CASTKTAAGQETQYF. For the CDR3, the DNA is TGTGCCAGCACCAAAACCGCCGCGGGCCAAGAGACCCAGTACTTC.